The 16 T cell receptor beta chains in this list originate from one sample, sequenced in a study of blood T cell repertoires in COVID-19. Sequencing was performed with immunoSEQ multiplex PCR; in TCRdb, only in-frame clones are kept and a portion is missing. The repertoire holds roughly 200,000 clones, with over 75% as singletons. What was sequenced was peripheral blood. These receptors all come from a person aged 65 to 79 with COVID-19, enrolled during active disease.

This rearrangement joins TRBV6-5 to TRBJ1-1; D not resolved. This CDR3 comprises 14 residues. V was trimmed by 2 bases and J by 1 base, leaving 8 bases between them. Germline-derived CDR1 and CDR2 are MNHEY and SVGAGI. The CDR3: CASSYDSRNTEAFF. The CDR3 bases are TGTGCCAGCAGTTACGATTCCAGGAACACTGAAGCTTTCTTT.

This sequence joins TRBV5-4 and TRBJ1-2; 8 bases are shared with TRBD1. Looked up from germline, CDR1 is SGHNT and CDR2 is YYREEE (reference sequence). There are 14 residues in the CDR3. The V segment lost 0 bases and the J segment 3 bases; nucleotides outside the gene matches: 1. CDR3: CASSLDRGYYGYTF. The CDR3 bases are TGTGCCAGCAGCTTGGACAGGGGGTACTATGGCTACACCTTC.

This clone was counted only a few times. The V and J genes are TRBV9 and TRBJ2-7; 9 nucleotides align to TRBD1. CDR1 is SGDLS, CDR2 YYNGEE, per germline. The junction had 5 bases not matched to a gene; V was cut back by 3 bases and J by 1 base. The CDR3 sequence is 15 residues long. The CDR3 bases are TGTGCCAGCAGCGCAGGGGGACAGGGATCCTACGAGCAGTACTTC. Protein: CASSAGGQGSYEQYF.

The gene calls are TRBV9 and TRBJ1-4; no firm D call. CDR3 size: 15 residues. Germline V CDR1 and CDR2: SGDLS, YYNGEE. V dropped 0 bases and J dropped 3 bases, with 9 bases sitting between them. CDR3: CASSVAGRANEKLFF. The CDR3 DNA sequence: TGTGCCAGCAGCGTAGCGGGAAGGGCTAATGAAAAACTGTTTTTT.

This chain uses TRBV4-1 with TRBJ1-4; perhaps TRBD1 as D (6 bases). Germline V gene data show CDR1 as MGHRA and CDR2 as YSYEKL. The V end was cut by 2 bases, the J end by 7 bases, with 14 bases between. The CDR3 has 15 residues. CDR3 coding DNA: TGCGCCAGCAGCCAACCGGACAGAAGCGGTGAAAAACTGTTTTTT. This translates into CASSQPDRSGEKLFF.

This rearrangement joins TRBV19 to TRBJ1-2; possibly TRBD1 for D (6 bases). The CDR3 is 14 residues long. Deletions cut 3 bases from V and 4 bases from J, with 12 bases between. Per the germline V gene, CDR1 is LNHDA and CDR2 is SQIVND (reference sequence). CDR3 sequence: CASSISGEGYGYTF. The CDR3 DNA reads TGTGCCAGTAGTATCTCAGGGGAAGGCTATGGCTACACCTTC.

This clone was counted a single time. The genes are TRBV3-1 (or the pseudogene TRBV3-2) and TRBJ2-5; D might be TRBD2 (5 bases). Trimming took 0 bases from V and 4 from J, leaving 18 bases between them. The CDR3 has 17 residues. The germline CDR1 and CDR2 sequences are LGHDT and YNNKEL (reference sequence). The CDR3 sequence is CASSQDLAPQSGETQYF. CDR3 nucleotides: TGTGCCAGCAGCCAAGACTTAGCGCCGCAGTCGGGAGAGACCCAGTACTTC.

The chain links TRBV7-8 to TRBJ2-3, with D possibly TRBD2 on 6 matching bases. Germline V gives CDR1 SGHVS, CDR2 FQNEAQ. The CDR3 spans 17 residues. V gave up 1 base and J gave up 3 bases, with 17 bases separating them. The CDR3 spells CASSLDAPSGVTDTQYF. CDR3 DNA: TGTGCCAGCAGCTTAGATGCCCCCTCGGGAGTAACAGATACGCAGTATTTT.

This clone was recorded many times. The V call is TRBV7-3, the J call TRBJ2-7; D is possibly TRBD1 (5 bases). The length of the CDR3 is 14 residues. V lost 2 bases and J lost 5, with 13 bases in between. The germline V gene encodes CDR1 SGHTA and CDR2 FQGTGA. CDR3 in amino acids: CASSLQPAGNEQYF. CDR3 coding DNA: TGTGCCAGCAGCTTACAACCGGCAGGGAACGAGCAGTACTTC.

The CDR3 DNA reads as TGTGCCATCAGTGAAGGCGGAGCGGCCTTCTACAATGAGCAGTTCTTC. It yields the protein CAISEGGAAFYNEQFF. This sequence joins TRBV10-3 and TRBJ2-1; D may be TRBD2 (5 bases). Per germline, CDR1 ENHRY and CDR2 SYGVKD. Trimming cost V 3 bases and J 3 bases, with 15 bases left between them. The CDR3 is 16 amino acids.

The rearrangement joins TRBV19 to TRBJ2-1; TRBD1 matches 9 bases. The CDR3 totals 17 residues. The germline CDR1 and CDR2 sequences are LNHDA and SQIVND (reference sequence). After removal of 7 bases from V and 0 bases from J, the junction contained 10 bases not matched to a gene. The CDR3 region is CASTGTGHPSSYNEQFF. The CDR3 nucleotides read TGTGCCAGTACCGGGACAGGGCACCCGAGCTCCTACAATGAGCAGTTCTTC.

The V gene is TRBV28, the J gene TRBJ2-2; D remains unclear. The germline V gene encodes CDR1 MDHEN and CDR2 SYDVKM. This CDR3 contains 16 residues. V lost 6 bases and J lost 1, with 15 bases in between. The CDR3 reads CASSPGRRWNTGELFF. CDR3 nucleotide sequence: TGTGCCAGCAGCCCTGGCCGAAGATGGAACACCGGGGAGCTGTTTTTT. Drawing the rest from reference TRBV28 and TRBJ2-2, the complete variable domain is DVKVTQSSRYLVKRTGEKVFLECVQDMDHENMFWYRQDPGLGLRLIYFSYDVKMKEKGDIPEGYSVSREKKERFSLILESASTNQTSMYLCASSPGRRWNTGELFFGEGSRLTVL.

This clone was seen only once. CDR3 loop: CASSYPPGGAYNEQFF. DNA for the CDR3: TGTGCCAGCAGTTACCCTCCCGGGGGGGCCTACAATGAGCAGTTCTTC. The gene calls are TRBV6-2 or TRBV6-3 and TRBJ2-1; 8 nucleotides line up with TRBD2. V was pared by 2 bases and J by 2 bases, with 5 bases of the junction left unmatched. Germline V gene sequence: CDR1 MNHEY, CDR2 SVGEGT. There are 16 residues in the CDR3.

This clone was observed once. This rearrangement joins TRBV6-6 to TRBJ2-7, with TRBD1 identical over 8 bases. The V and J ends lost 8 bases and 6 bases, in that order; junction bases with no gene match: 9. This CDR3 has 13 residues. The V gene's germline CDR1 is MNHNY and CDR2 SVGAGI (reference sequence). Here the CDR3 reads CASVRDRQGEQYF. The CDR3 DNA follows: TGTGCCAGCGTCCGGGACAGGCAGGGCGAGCAGTACTTC.

The J gene is TRBJ1-5, the V gene TRBV6-4, with 7 bases matching TRBD1. The CDR3 contains 15 residues. The ends lost 0 bases at V and 7 bases at J; junction bases unmatched: 6. CDR1 MRHNA and CDR2 SNTAGT come from the germline V gene. CDR3 protein: CASSDSTGKRQPQHF. The CDR3 DNA reads as TGTGCCAGCAGTGACTCGACAGGGAAGAGGCAGCCCCAGCATTTT.

This clone turned up a few times. The genes are TRBV29-1 and TRBJ2-7; 7 bases map to TRBD1. The CDR3 contains 13 residues. Per germline, CDR1 SQVTM and CDR2 ANQGSEA. With 7 bases clipped from V and 0 bases from J, the junction kept 6 bases outside the gene matches. CDR3 sequence (DNA): TGCAGCGCGGGACAGACCCCCTCCTACGAGCAGTACTTC. Translated, it gives CSAGQTPSYEQYF.